Following are 28 T cell receptor beta chains from one sample sequenced in a study of blood T cell repertoires in COVID-19. The table came from immunoSEQ multiplex PCR; TCRdb's copy has only in-frame clones and leaves some out. The sample has 40,000 to 45,000 clones, around 94% seen once. The sample taken for sequencing was peripheral blood. These receptors were taken from a man aged 50 or older with active COVID-19.

In this sample, this clone turned up once. The chain uses TRBV14 and TRBJ2-1; 13 bases match TRBD2. Germline lookup yields CDR1 SGHDN and CDR2 FVKESK. V lost 4 bases and J lost 10; bases outside the gene matches: 7. The CDR3 is 15 amino acids. The DNA of the CDR3 is TGTGCCAGCAGCCGCGGACTAGCGGGAGTAGGCGAGCAGTTCTTC. Translating it yields CASSRGLAGVGEQFF.

The chain couples TRBV7-9 to TRBJ2-1; 11 bases fit TRBD2. Germline V gene sequence: CDR1 SEHNR, CDR2 FQNEAQ (reference sequence). The CDR3 runs to 17 residues. Trimming took 5 bases from V and 10 from J; bases not matched to a gene: 16. CDR3 DNA sequence: TGTGCCAGCAGCCCTCTAGGGGGAACTAGCGGGAGCGGCGAGCAGTTCTTC. It specifies CASSPLGGTSGSGEQFF.

The rearrangement joins TRBV9 to TRBJ1-3; a possible D gene is TRBD1 (5 bases). The CDR3 loop spans 15 amino acids. CDR1 is SGDLS, CDR2 YYNGEE, per germline. Deletions cut 4 bases from V and 4 bases from J, with 15 bases between. The CDR3 here is CASSRRQQDGNTIYF. The CDR3 coding sequence is TGTGCCAGCAGCCGCCGTCAACAGGACGGAAACACCATATATTTT.

This chain connects TRBV11-3 to TRBJ2-1; 14 bases line up with TRBD2. Trimming took 5 bases from V and 10 from J; bases not matched to a gene: 4. This CDR3 comprises 14 residues. Germline V lookup: CDR1 SGHNT, CDR2 YENEEA. The CDR3 nucleotides are TGTGCCAGCAGCATGGGACTAGCGGGAGACGAGCAGTTCTTC. The encoded protein is CASSMGLAGDEQFF.

V is TRBV19 and J is TRBJ1-1, with a tentative D call TRBD1 (6 bases). The germline CDR1 and CDR2 sequences are LNHDA and SQIVND (reference sequence). V was clipped by 9 bases and J by 3 bases, with 17 bases between them. The CDR3 runs 14 residues. CDR3 in amino acids: CASRPWEGDTEAFF. The DNA for the CDR3 is TGTGCCAGCCGTCCCTGGGAGGGGGACACTGAAGCTTTCTTT.

This chain links TRBV28 with TRBJ1-6; D is possibly TRBD1 (6 bases). Germline-derived CDR1 and CDR2 are MDHEN and SYDVKM. The CDR3 is 16 residues long. The ends were cut back, 5 bases at V and 5 bases at J, with 16 bases in the middle. CDR3 loop: CASSTPGQPNNSPLHF. For the CDR3, the DNA is TGTGCCAGCAGTACCCCCGGACAGCCGAATAATTCACCCCTCCACTTT.

V usage is TRBV24-1 and J usage is TRBJ2-1; 13 bases map to TRBD2. The CDR3 covers 16 residues. The J segment lost 5 bases and the V segment lost 4 bases, leaving 4 bases of the junction unmatched. CDR1 is KGHDR, CDR2 SFDVKD, per germline. CDR3 in DNA: TGTGCCACCAGTGACCAACTAGCGGGGGGGAACAATGAGCAGTTCTTC. It is translated as CATSDQLAGGNNEQFF.

The rearrangement joins TRBV2 to TRBJ2-3; 14 nucleotides align to TRBD2. Germline V gene data show CDR1 as SNHLY and CDR2 as FYNNEI. This CDR3 has 15 amino acids. The ends lost 5 bases at V and 7 bases at J; junction bases unmatched: 5. The CDR3 spells CASSWGTSGSHTQYF. The CDR3 coding sequence is TGTGCCAGCAGTTGGGGGACTAGCGGGAGCCATACGCAGTATTTT.

A remark on this clone: One end of the junction is discordant with germline, which a read error may explain. This sequence joins TRBV6-5 and TRBJ1-2, with D possibly matching TRBD1 (5 bases). The CDR3 extends over 13 amino acids. From germline, CDR1 is MNHEY and CDR2 SVGAGI. The CDR3 region is CASSSTGAYGYIF. For the CDR3, the DNA is TGTGCCAGCAGTTCAACAGGAGCCTATGGCTACATCTTC.

The V call is TRBV7-9, the J call TRBJ1-2; perhaps TRBD1 as D (6 bases). The CDR3 sequence is 13 residues long. Germline V gene lookup returns CDR1 SEHNR and CDR2 FQNEAQ (reference sequence). Trimming pared 4 bases from V and 3 bases from J, leaving 9 bases between. The CDR3 DNA sequence: TGTGCCAGCAGCTCCCCAGGGGACTATGGCTACACCTTC. The encoded protein is CASSSPGDYGYTF.

The V gene is TRBV5-1, the J gene TRBJ2-1; 11 nucleotides match TRBD2. Germline CDR1 SGHRS, CDR2 YFSETQ. The CDR3 runs to 14 residues. The J segment lost 9 bases and the V segment lost 5 bases, leaving 7 bases of the junction unmatched. This CDR3 is CASSVTSGIFEQFF. The CDR3 region has the DNA TGCGCCAGCAGTGTGACTAGCGGGATTTTTGAGCAGTTCTTC. The variable domain in full, with the rest retrieved from reference TRBV5-1 and TRBJ2-1, is KAGVTQTPRYLIKTRGQQVTLSCSPISGHRSVSWYQQTPGQGLQFLFEYFSETQRNKGNFPGRFSGRQFSNSRSEMNVSTLELGDSALYLCASSVTSGIFEQFFGPGTRLTVL.

The rearrangement links TRBV6-1 to TRBJ1-5; tentatively, D is TRBD1 (6 bases). There are 16 residues in the CDR3. The V end lost 2 bases, the J end lost 0 bases, and 11 bases lay between the germline ends. Per germline, CDR1 MNHNS and CDR2 SASEGT. This CDR3 is CASSELQGYSNQPQHF. DNA of the CDR3: TGTGCCAGCAGTGAACTCCAGGGGTATAGCAATCAGCCCCAGCATTTT.

This chain joins TRBV25-1 and TRBJ1-6; D might be TRBD1 (5 bases). Trimming stripped 5 bases from V and 9 bases from J, with 23 bases between. This CDR3 region has 17 residues. Germline V CDR1 and CDR2: MGHDK, SYGVNS. Here the CDR3 reads CASSHPTGGQGGSPLHF. The CDR3 coding sequence is TGTGCCAGCAGTCACCCAACCGGCGGGCAGGGAGGTTCACCCCTCCACTTT.

This chain links TRBV7-9 with TRBJ2-7; 9 nucleotides line up with TRBD2. The CDR3 has 16 amino acids. Germline assignment: CDR1 SEHNR and CDR2 FQNEAQ (reference sequence). With 4 bases clipped from V and 0 bases from J, the junction kept 7 bases outside the gene matches. The CDR3: CASSSWTSASSYEQYF. CDR3 coding DNA: TGTGCCAGCAGCTCCTGGACTAGCGCCAGCTCCTACGAGCAGTACTTC.

This rearrangement joins TRBV2 to TRBJ1-2; no firm D call. Trimming stripped 5 bases from V and 3 bases from J, with 7 bases between. Germline V gives CDR1 SNHLY, CDR2 FYNNEI. CDR3 length: 12 residues. The CDR3, as DNA: TGTGCCAGCAGTTACCAGGACTATGGCTACACCTTC. Protein product: CASSYQDYGYTF.

This chain connects TRBV4-1 to TRBJ2-5; D unclear. The CDR3 is 15 amino acids. With 4 bases removed from V and 2 bases from J, the gap between germline ends came to 14 bases. Per the germline V gene, CDR1 is MGHRA and CDR2 is YSYEKL. This chain's CDR3 is CASSRPLEQQETQYF. CDR3 sequence (DNA): TGCGCCAGCAGCCGGCCCTTGGAGCAACAAGAGACCCAGTACTTC.

This chain uses TRBV18 with TRBJ2-5; D is unresolved. Trimming took off 6 bases at V and 0 bases at J, with 5 bases between the two ends. Germline CDR1 KGHSH, CDR2 LQKENI. This CDR3 spans 12 amino acids. CDR3 sequence: CASSQYQETQYF. Here the CDR3 DNA reads TGTGCCAGCTCGCAGTACCAAGAGACCCAGTACTTC.

The chain joins TRBV7-3 to TRBJ2-5, with D possibly TRBD1 on 7 matching bases. CDR3 length equals 16 residues. Trimming removed 2 bases from V and 4 bases from J, with 17 bases in between. Germline CDR1 reads SGHTA; CDR2 reads FQGTGA. CDR3 sequence: CASSLGQGEVGETQYF. CDR3 bases: TGTGCCAGCAGCTTAGGTCAGGGGGAGGTCGGAGAGACCCAGTACTTC.

This chain connects TRBV5-4 to TRBJ1-6; D unclear. Germline assignment: CDR1 SGHNT and CDR2 YYREEE (reference sequence). The CDR3 contains 14 residues. V lost 1 base and J lost 7, with 9 bases in between. CDR3 nucleotides: TGTGCCAGCAGCTTGTTGGTGGCCAATTCACCCCTCCACTTT. Encoded protein: CASSLLVANSPLHF.

This clone was seen a few times. J is TRBJ1-1 and V is TRBV5-5; no definite D call. CDR3 length: 12 residues. The germline gives CDR1 SGHKS, CDR2 YYEKEE (reference sequence). The CDR3: CVTAGSNTEAFF. Written as DNA, the CDR3 is TGTGTAACGGCGGGCAGTAACACTGAAGCTTTCTTT. Drawing the rest from reference TRBV5-5 and TRBJ1-1, the complete variable domain is DAGVTQSPTHLIKTRGQQVTLRCSPISGHKSVSWYQQVLGQGPQFIFQYYEKEERGRGNFPDRFSARQFPNYSSELNVNALLLGDSALYLCVTAGSNTEAFFGQGTRLTVV.

The chain recombines TRBV9 with TRBJ2-5, with a tentative D call TRBD2 (5 bases). Per germline, CDR1 SGDLS and CDR2 YYNGEE. The CDR3 length is 16 residues. The ends were cut back, 2 bases at V and 5 bases at J, with 19 bases in the middle. CDR3 sequence (DNA): TGTGCCAGCAGCGTGGGCGTGGCAGGAGGCCTGGAGACCCAGTACTTC. Its protein is CASSVGVAGGLETQYF.

V gene TRBV29-1 combines with J gene TRBJ1-1; D gene unclear. Germline lookup yields CDR1 SQVTM and CDR2 ANQGSEA. CDR3 length: 13 residues. V was pared by 3 bases and J by 5 bases, with 13 bases between. Written as DNA, the CDR3 is TGCAGCGTTGAGGCGCGGGCACGGACTGAAGCTTTCTTT. This sequence encodes CSVEARARTEAFF.

The gene calls are TRBV6-5 and TRBJ2-3; D gene ambiguous. V lost 4 bases to trimming and J lost 4 bases, with 3 bases between them. This CDR3 region has 11 residues. Germline V gives CDR1 MNHEY, CDR2 SVGAGI. CDR3 DNA sequence: TGTGCCAGCAGTTTAGCAGATACGCAGTATTTT. Its translation: CASSLADTQYF.

The count of this clone is one. The chain employs TRBV6-6 and TRBJ1-3; D is possibly TRBD1 (6 bases). The ends were cut back, 5 bases at V and 0 bases at J, with 20 bases in the middle. The CDR3 contains 18 residues. Germline V CDR1 and CDR2: MNHNY, SVGAGI (reference sequence). CDR3 protein: CASSLSGTPSPSGNTIYF. CDR3 bases: TGTGCCAGCAGTCTTTCCGGGACACCCAGCCCCTCTGGAAACACCATATATTTT.

J is TRBJ1-4 and V is TRBV7-6; 7 bases agree with TRBD1. Germline V gene lookup returns CDR1 SGHVS and CDR2 FNYEAQ. This CDR3 comprises 16 residues. J gave up 0 bases and V 6 bases, and 7 bases lay outside the gene matches. CDR3 nucleotides: TGTGCCAGCAGTTCACAGGGGAGAACAACTAATGAAAAACTGTTTTTT. It codes for CASSSQGRTTNEKLFF.

As for this clone: A read error may produce the germline difference seen at one junction end. This chain connects TRBV27 to TRBJ1-2; a weak D match, TRBD1 (5 bases). The CDR3 is 16 residues long. CDR1 MNHEY and CDR2 SMNVEV come from the germline V gene (reference sequence). The CDR3 spells CAGSLNPRGILGGYTF. For the CDR3, the DNA is TGTGCCGGCAGTTTAAATCCCCGGGGGATATTAGGAGGCTACACCTTC.

The J gene is TRBJ1-6, the V gene TRBV19; 8 nucleotides agree with TRBD1. In germline, CDR1 is LNHDA, CDR2 SQIVND (reference sequence). V was pared by 8 bases and J by 7 bases, with 7 bases of the junction left unmatched. The CDR3 contains 14 residues. The CDR3 is CASSPGQENSPLHF. The CDR3 region has the DNA TGTGCCAGTTCACCGGGACAGGAGAATTCACCCCTCCACTTT.

The chain has TRBV28 and TRBJ2-7, with D possibly TRBD2 on 5 matching bases. This CDR3 region has 14 residues. CDR1 and CDR2 (germline): MDHEN, SYDVKM. Trimming took off 1 base at V and 1 base at J, with 8 bases between the two ends. CDR3 in DNA: TGTGCCAGCAGTTTATCGGCGGGTTCCTACGAGCAGTACTTC. Protein: CASSLSAGSYEQYF.